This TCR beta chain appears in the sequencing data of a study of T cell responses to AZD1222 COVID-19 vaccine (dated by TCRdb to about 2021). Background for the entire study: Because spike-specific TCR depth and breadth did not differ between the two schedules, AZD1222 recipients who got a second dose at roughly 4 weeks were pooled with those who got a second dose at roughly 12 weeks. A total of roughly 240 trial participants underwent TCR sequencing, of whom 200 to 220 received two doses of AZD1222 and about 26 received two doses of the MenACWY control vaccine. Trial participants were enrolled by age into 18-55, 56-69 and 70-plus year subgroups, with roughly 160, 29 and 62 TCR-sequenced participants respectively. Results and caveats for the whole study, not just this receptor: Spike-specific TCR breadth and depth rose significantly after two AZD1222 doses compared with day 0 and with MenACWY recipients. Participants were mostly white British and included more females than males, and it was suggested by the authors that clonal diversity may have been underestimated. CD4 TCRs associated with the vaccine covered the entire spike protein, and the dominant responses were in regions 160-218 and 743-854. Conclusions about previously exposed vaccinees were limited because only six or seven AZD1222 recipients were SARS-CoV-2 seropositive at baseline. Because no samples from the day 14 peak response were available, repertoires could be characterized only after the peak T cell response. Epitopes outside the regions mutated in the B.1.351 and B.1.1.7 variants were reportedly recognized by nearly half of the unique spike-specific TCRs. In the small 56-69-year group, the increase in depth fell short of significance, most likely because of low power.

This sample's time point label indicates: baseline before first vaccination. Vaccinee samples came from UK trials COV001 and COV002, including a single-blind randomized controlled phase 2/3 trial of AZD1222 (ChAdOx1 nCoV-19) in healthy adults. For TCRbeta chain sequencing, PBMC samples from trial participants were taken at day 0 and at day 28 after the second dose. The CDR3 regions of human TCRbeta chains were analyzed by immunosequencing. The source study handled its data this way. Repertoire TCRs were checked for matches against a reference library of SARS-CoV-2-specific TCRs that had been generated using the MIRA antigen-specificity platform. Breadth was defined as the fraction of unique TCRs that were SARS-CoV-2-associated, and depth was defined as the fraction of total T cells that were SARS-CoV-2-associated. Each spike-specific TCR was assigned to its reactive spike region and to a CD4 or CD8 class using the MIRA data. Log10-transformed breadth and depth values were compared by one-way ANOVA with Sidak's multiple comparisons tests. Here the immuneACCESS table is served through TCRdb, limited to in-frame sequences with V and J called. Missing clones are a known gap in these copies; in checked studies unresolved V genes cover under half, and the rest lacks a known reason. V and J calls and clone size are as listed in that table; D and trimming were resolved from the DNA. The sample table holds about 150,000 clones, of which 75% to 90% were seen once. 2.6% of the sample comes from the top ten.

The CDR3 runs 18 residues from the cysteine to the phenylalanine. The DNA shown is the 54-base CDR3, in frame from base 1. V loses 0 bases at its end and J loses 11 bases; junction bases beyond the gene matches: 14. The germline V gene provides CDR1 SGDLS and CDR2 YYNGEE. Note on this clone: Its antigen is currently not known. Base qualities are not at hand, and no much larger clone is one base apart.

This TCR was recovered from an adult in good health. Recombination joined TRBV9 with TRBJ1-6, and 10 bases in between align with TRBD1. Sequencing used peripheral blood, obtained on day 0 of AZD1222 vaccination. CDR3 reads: CASSVGSGTGAPGAPLHF. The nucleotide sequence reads TGTGCCAGCAGCGTAGGATCCGGGACAGGGGCCCCCGGGGCACCCCTCCACTTT.